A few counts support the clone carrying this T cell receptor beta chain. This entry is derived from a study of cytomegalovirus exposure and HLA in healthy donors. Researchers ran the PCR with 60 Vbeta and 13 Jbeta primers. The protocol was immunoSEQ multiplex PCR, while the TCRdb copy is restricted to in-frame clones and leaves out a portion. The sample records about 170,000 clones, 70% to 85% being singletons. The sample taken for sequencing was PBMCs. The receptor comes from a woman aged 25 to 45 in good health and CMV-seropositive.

CDR3 sequence (DNA): TGTGCCAGCAGTAAAAATGGAGGGGACAATGAGCAGTTCTTC. Translating it yields CASSKNGGDNEQFF. The genes are TRBV27 and TRBJ2-1; weak D call: TRBD2 (6 bases). V was clipped by 5 bases and J by 5 bases, with 13 bases between them. The CDR3 loop spans 14 amino acids. CDR1 and CDR2 from the germline V gene are MNHEY and SMNVEV (reference sequence).